The clone carrying this T cell receptor (beta chain) was counted between two and nine times. Its antigen remains unknown. TCRdb reanalysed the RT-PCR reads using MiXCR and keeps one entry per CDR3 protein. The repertoire has around 520,000 distinct CDR3 sequences, roughly 27% of them found once; the top ten carry approximately 2%. This sample was taken from a study of response to subunit inactivated influenza vaccine. Study findings and constraints: New T cells are recruited in small numbers by each seasonal influenza vaccination, according to the authors' suggestion.

Germline CDR1 is SQVTM and CDR2 is ANQGSEA. The CDR3 runs 13 residues. The V end was cut by 4 bases, the J end by 3 bases, with 13 bases between. This chain links TRBV29-1 with TRBJ2-7; D ambiguous. The specimen comprised CD4+ T cells sorted from PBMCs, sampled 4 to 6 days after vaccination. The source is a man over 45 who received an inactivated influenza vaccine. CDR3: CSVGGFHLYEQYF. CDR3 nucleotide sequence: TGCAGCGTTGGAGGCTTCCATCTCTACGAGCAGTACTTC.